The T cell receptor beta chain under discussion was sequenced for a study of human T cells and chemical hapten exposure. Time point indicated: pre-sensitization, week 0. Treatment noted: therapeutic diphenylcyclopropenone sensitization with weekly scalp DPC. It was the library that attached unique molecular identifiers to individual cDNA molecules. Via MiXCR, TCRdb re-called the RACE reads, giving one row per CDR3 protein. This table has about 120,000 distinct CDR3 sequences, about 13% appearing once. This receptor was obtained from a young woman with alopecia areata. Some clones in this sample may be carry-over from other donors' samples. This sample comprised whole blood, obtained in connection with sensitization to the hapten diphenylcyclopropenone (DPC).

The CDR3 coding sequence is TGTGCCAGCTCGCCTTCACCTATAGGATCCGGCAATCAGCCCCAGCATTTT. Residues: CASSPSPIGSGNQPQHF. The chain uses TRBV18 and TRBJ1-5; D gene uncertain. Germline CDR1 reads KGHSH; CDR2 reads LQKENI. V lost 6 bases and J 2 bases, leaving 20 bases between the germline ends. The CDR3 is made up of 17 amino acids.